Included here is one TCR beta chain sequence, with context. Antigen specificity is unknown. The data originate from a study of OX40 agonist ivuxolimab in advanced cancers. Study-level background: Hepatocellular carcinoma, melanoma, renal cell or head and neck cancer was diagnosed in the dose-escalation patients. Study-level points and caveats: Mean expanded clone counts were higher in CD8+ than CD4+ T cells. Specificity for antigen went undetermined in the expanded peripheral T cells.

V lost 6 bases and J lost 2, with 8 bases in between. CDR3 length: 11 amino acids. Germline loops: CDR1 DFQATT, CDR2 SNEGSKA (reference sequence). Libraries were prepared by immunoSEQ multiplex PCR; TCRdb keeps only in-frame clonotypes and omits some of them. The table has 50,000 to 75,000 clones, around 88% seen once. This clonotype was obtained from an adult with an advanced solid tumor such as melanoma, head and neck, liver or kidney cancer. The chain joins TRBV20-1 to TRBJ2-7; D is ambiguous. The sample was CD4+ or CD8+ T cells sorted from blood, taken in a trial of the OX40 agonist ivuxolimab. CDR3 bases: TGCAGTGCAGGCCGAGCCTACGAGCAGTACTTC. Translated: CSAGRAYEQYF.